Each of the 26 T cell receptor beta chains below was sequenced from the same sample in a study of T cell responses to AZD1222 COVID-19 vaccine. Clones were read by immunoSEQ multiplex PCR, and TCRdb kept only the in-frame ones, dropping some. The sample shows 170,000 or so clones, just under 95% of them seen only once. This specimen was peripheral blood, taken 28 days after the second dose of the MenACWY control vaccine. These receptors were taken from an adult who received the MenACWY meningococcal vaccine as a control.

CDR3 residues: CALQQGPNTEAFF. CDR3 nucleotide sequence: TGTGCCCTACAACAGGGGCCGAACACTGAAGCTTTCTTT. The genes are TRBV30 and TRBJ1-1; TRBD1 matches 7 bases. This CDR3 spans 13 amino acids. Per the germline V gene, CDR1 is GTSNPN and CDR2 is SVGIG (reference sequence). V trimming: 8 bases; J trimming: 1 base; junction bases outside the gene matches: 7.

The V and J genes are TRBV3-1 (or the pseudogene TRBV3-2) and TRBJ1-2, with D possibly TRBD1 on 5 matching bases. The V gene lost 3 bases and the J gene lost 3 bases, with 14 bases spanning the gap. The CDR3 is 15 residues long. From germline, CDR1 is LGHDT and CDR2 YNNKEL (reference sequence). The CDR3 spells CASSHWDRVDYGYTF. The CDR3 DNA reads TGTGCCAGCAGCCACTGGGACCGCGTAGACTATGGCTACACCTTC.

The rearrangement uses TRBV30 and TRBJ2-3, with D uncertain. Trimming cost V 2 bases and J 6 bases, with 3 bases left between them. This CDR3 has 10 residues. Germline-derived CDR1 and CDR2 are GTSNPN and SVGIG (reference sequence). Written as DNA, the CDR3 is TGTGCCTGGAGTTGGGATACGCAGTATTTT. Protein: CAWSWDTQYF.

This clone was seen just once. V and J are TRBV5-4 and TRBJ2-5, with 10 bases identical to TRBD1. The germline CDR1 and CDR2 sequences are SGHNT and YYREEE (reference sequence). V lost 4 bases and J lost 2; bases outside the gene matches: 5. The CDR3 extends over 15 amino acids. The CDR3 DNA reads TGTGCCAGCAGCCCTCGACAGGGGGCGCAAGAGACCCAGTACTTC. Its protein is CASSPRQGAQETQYF. The whole variable domain, remainder taken from reference TRBV5-4 and TRBJ2-5, is ETGVTQSPTHLIKTRGQQVTLRCSSQSGHNTVSWYQQALGQGPQFIFQYYREEENGRGNFPPRFSGLQFPNYSSELNVNALELDDSALYLCASSPRQGAQETQYFGPGTRLLVL.

This chain joins TRBV4-1 and TRBJ1-1; D might be TRBD1 (6 bases). Germline values: CDR1 MGHRA, CDR2 YSYEKL. This CDR3 has 15 amino acids. Trimming removed 4 bases at V and 2 bases at J, with 14 bases between. The CDR3 region is CASSREGGINTEAFF. CDR3 nucleotides: TGCGCCAGCAGCCGAGAAGGGGGGATAAACACTGAAGCTTTCTTT.

This chain joins TRBV12-5 and TRBJ2-5, with TRBD2 as a possible D gene (6 bases). Germline-derived CDR1 and CDR2 are LGHNT and FRNRAP. Between the trimmed V and J ends, which lost 11 bases and 5 bases, there was a span of 12 bases. This CDR3 is built from 11 residues. The CDR3 sequence: CASSRGETQYF. CDR3 in DNA: TGTGCTTCTTCCCGGGGGGAGACCCAGTACTTC.

This sequence joins TRBV2 and TRBJ1-2, with D maybe TRBD1 (5 bases). This CDR3 has 13 amino acids. Germline V gene sequence: CDR1 SNHLY, CDR2 FYNNEI. Trimming stripped 4 bases from V and 14 bases from J, with 20 bases between. CDR3 in amino acids: CASSVGTGGSLTF. CDR3 coding DNA: TGTGCCAGCAGTGTTGGGACCGGCGGGTCGTTGACCTTC.

This chain connects TRBV6-5 to TRBJ2-2; 7 bases line up with TRBD1. V lost 6 bases, J lost 14 bases, and 9 bases stayed unmatched. This CDR3 is 12 amino acids long. The germline V gene has CDR1 MNHEY and CDR2 SVGAGI. CDR3 coding DNA: TGTGCCAGCAGGGACAGGTTAAAGGGTCTGTTTTTT. Translated: CASRDRLKGLFF.

The chain joins TRBV27 to TRBJ1-2; 10 positions agree with TRBD1. The junction had 6 bases not matched to a gene; V was cut back by 0 bases and J by 8 bases. Germline V lookup: CDR1 MNHEY, CDR2 SMNVEV (reference sequence). CDR3 length: 15 residues. CDR3 region: CASSLSGQGIGGYTF. CDR3 DNA: TGTGCCAGCAGTTTATCGGGACAGGGGATAGGGGGCTACACCTTC.

The chain combines TRBV7-9 with TRBJ1-1, with D perhaps matching TRBD1 (5 bases). Per germline, CDR1 SEHNR and CDR2 FQNEAQ (reference sequence). This CDR3 comprises 14 residues. Deletions cut 6 bases from V and 0 bases from J, with 11 bases between. The CDR3 region has the DNA TGTGCCAGCAGTTCAGGGTCCATGAACACTGAAGCTTTCTTT. Translation: CASSSGSMNTEAFF.

The chain is built from TRBV4-1 and TRBJ2-7, with a weak D call TRBD2 (7 bases). V was pared by 4 bases and J by 5 bases, with 15 bases between. Germline CDR1 is MGHRA and CDR2 is YSYEKL. The CDR3 is 14 amino acids. The CDR3 protein is CASSRLGGLNEQYF. CDR3 coding DNA: TGCGCCAGCAGCCGATTGGGGGGGCTCAACGAGCAGTACTTC.

The rearrangement uses TRBV19 and TRBJ2-3; D perhaps matches TRBD1 (5 bases). Deletions cut 1 base from V and 1 base from J, with 12 bases between. The CDR3 length is 16 residues. The germline V gene has CDR1 LNHDA and CDR2 SQIVND (reference sequence). The CDR3, as DNA: TGTGCCAGTAGTATAGGACAGTTAAAGGGCACAGATACGCAGTATTTT. The encoded protein is CASSIGQLKGTDTQYF. Drawing the rest from reference TRBV19 and TRBJ2-3, the complete variable domain is DGGITQSPKYLFRKEGQNVTLSCEQNLNHDAMYWYRQDPGQGLRLIYYSQIVNDFQKGDIAEGYSVSREKKESFPLTVTSAQKNPTAFYLCASSIGQLKGTDTQYFGPGTRLTVL.

The chain has TRBV18 and TRBJ2-5; D not resolved. This CDR3 has 14 amino acids. Germline V lookup: CDR1 KGHSH, CDR2 LQKENI. V was shortened by 3 bases and J by 2 bases, with 10 bases between the two germline ends. The CDR3 protein is CASSPAGRQETQYF. As DNA, the CDR3 is TGTGCCAGCTCACCCGCCGGGCGGCAAGAGACCCAGTACTTC.

The rearrangement joins TRBV3-1 (or the pseudogene TRBV3-2) to TRBJ2-1; D is possibly TRBD1 (6 bases). CDR1 and CDR2 (germline): LGHDT, YNNKEL (reference sequence). The V gene lost 1 base and the J gene lost 5 bases, with 12 bases spanning the gap. This CDR3 has 15 residues. CDR3 sequence (DNA): TGTGCCAGCAGCCAAGTTCAGGGGTTGGACAATGAGCAGTTCTTC. Protein product: CASSQVQGLDNEQFF.

The CDR3, as DNA: TGTGCCAGCAGCCGTCTGGGACATTTTGACGAAAAACTGTTTTTT. This translates into CASSRLGHFDEKLFF. V and J are TRBV13 and TRBJ1-4, with a possible D match to TRBD1 (6 bases). The CDR3 consists of 15 residues. Germline loops: CDR1 PRHDT, CDR2 FYEKMQ (reference sequence). V gave up 5 bases and J gave up 8 bases, with 18 bases separating them.

V gene TRBV6-1 combines with J gene TRBJ1-4; weak D call: TRBD1 (6 bases). Between the trimmed V and J ends, which lost 4 bases and 6 bases, there was a span of 18 bases. The CDR3 extends over 16 amino acids. The germline V gene encodes CDR1 MNHNS and CDR2 SASEGT. For the CDR3, the DNA is TGTGCCAGCAGTGGTACAGGGAGGTTTTATGATGAAAAACTGTTTTTT. Translating it yields CASSGTGRFYDEKLFF.

V gene TRBV18 combines with J gene TRBJ1-2, with D uncertain. Germline lookup yields CDR1 KGHSH and CDR2 LQKENI. The CDR3 has 14 amino acids. V was pared by 6 bases and J by 1 base, with 12 bases between. In DNA, the CDR3 is TGTGCCAGCTCCTCGGACCGAATTAACTATGGCTACACCTTC. Translation gives CASSSDRINYGYTF.

The rearrangement links TRBV6-5 to TRBJ1-4; perhaps TRBD1 as D (6 bases). Per the germline V gene, CDR1 is MNHEY and CDR2 is SVGAGI. This CDR3 contains 13 residues. The germline V and J ends were trimmed by 4 bases and 7 bases, with 10 bases remaining between them. The CDR3 nucleotides are TGTGCCAGCAGTTCAAGGGGGAGTGAAAAACTGTTTTTT. The encoded protein is CASSSRGSEKLFF.

This chain joins TRBV6-5 and TRBJ1-4, with D uncertain. Trimming took 5 bases from V and 4 from J, leaving 8 bases between them. The CDR3 extends over 13 amino acids. Germline V gene sequence: CDR1 MNHEY, CDR2 SVGAGI. CDR3 bases: TGTGCCAGCAGTCAGACCGTTAATGAAAAACTGTTTTTT. Amino acid sequence: CASSQTVNEKLFF.

The rearrangement uses TRBV5-1 and TRBJ1-1; D remains ambiguous. The CDR3 contains 14 residues. Trimming took off 1 base at V and 0 bases at J, with 7 bases between the two ends. Germline V gene data show CDR1 as SGHRS and CDR2 as YFSETQ. The CDR3 bases are TGCGCCAGCAGCTTGAACGGGATGAACACTGAAGCTTTCTTT. This sequence encodes CASSLNGMNTEAFF.

This clone has just one count. This chain uses TRBV3-1 (or the pseudogene TRBV3-2) with TRBJ2-2, with D unresolved. There are 14 residues in the CDR3. In germline, CDR1 is LGHDT, CDR2 YNNKEL (reference sequence). Trimming cost V 5 bases and J 3 bases, with 10 bases left between them. The CDR3 loop is CASSSQWDTGELFF. The CDR3 coding sequence is TGTGCCAGCAGCTCCCAATGGGACACCGGGGAGCTGTTTTTT.

This chain links TRBV24-1 with TRBJ1-5, with 9 bases fitting TRBD1. In germline, CDR1 is KGHDR, CDR2 SFDVKD. This CDR3 is built from 14 residues. Trimming cost V 5 bases and J 5 bases; bases outside gene matches: 3. CDR3 nucleotide sequence: TGTGCCACCAGTGTGGGACAGGGCCATCAGCCCCAGCATTTT. This codes for CATSVGQGHQPQHF.

The genes are TRBV20-1 and TRBJ2-1; D is possibly TRBD1 (6 bases). CDR1 and CDR2 (germline): DFQATT, SNEGSKA (reference sequence). The V and J ends lost 3 bases and 2 bases respectively, with 23 bases between them. This CDR3 region has 18 residues. The CDR3 sequence: CSASDPSTGSFPYNEQFF. The DNA for the CDR3 is TGCAGTGCTAGTGACCCATCGACAGGCTCTTTCCCCTACAATGAGCAGTTCTTC.

This clone has just a few counts. This chain joins TRBV19 and TRBJ1-2, with no clear D. The length of the CDR3 is 13 residues. CDR1 LNHDA and CDR2 SQIVND come from the germline V gene (reference sequence). Trimming stripped 3 bases from V and 5 bases from J, with 10 bases between. The CDR3 region has the DNA TGTGCCAGTAGTATTGGGAACAGTTATGGCTACACCTTC. Protein product: CASSIGNSYGYTF.

The V call is TRBV19, the J call TRBJ1-4, with a weak D call TRBD1 (5 bases). The V gene's germline CDR1 is LNHDA and CDR2 SQIVND (reference sequence). The CDR3 is 15 amino acids. V shed 9 bases and J shed 2 bases, with 16 bases lying between them. The CDR3 is CASSRSDSTNEKLFF. The CDR3 DNA reads TGTGCCAGCAGTCGATCCGACAGTACTAATGAAAAACTGTTTTTT. The entire variable domain, with the rest obtained from reference TRBV19 and TRBJ1-4, is as follows: DGGITQSPKYLFRKEGQNVTLSCEQNLNHDAMYWYRQDPGQGLRLIYYSQIVNDFQKGDIAEGYSVSREKKESFPLTVTSAQKNPTAFYLCASSRSDSTNEKLFFGSGTQLSVL.

Here the CDR3 DNA reads TGTGCCAGCTCACCAGGGGCGCCGGACTATGGCTACACCTTC. Translating it yields CASSPGAPDYGYTF. The V and J genes are TRBV18 and TRBJ1-2, with a tentative D call TRBD1 (5 bases). In germline, CDR1 is KGHSH, CDR2 LQKENI. The CDR3 is 14 residues long. V was shortened by 2 bases and J by 3 bases, with 10 bases between the two germline ends.